These 10 T cell receptor beta chains came from one sample sequenced in a study of blood T cell repertoires in COVID-19 (dated by TCRdb to about 2020). Library generation was performed with the immunoSEQ multiplex PCR assay. Here the immuneACCESS table is served through TCRdb, limited to in-frame sequences with V and J called. Missing clones are a known gap in these copies; in checked studies unresolved V genes cover under half, and the rest lacks a known reason. The sample data list 210,000 or so clones, and 87% of these were observed just once. 10% to 13% of the sample comes from the top ten. Sequencing was carried out using PBMCs or T cells enriched from blood (not recorded which). These receptors originate from a man aged 25 to 40 who had recovered from COVID-19.

J is TRBJ2-3 and V is TRBV7-6, with 10 nucleotides matching TRBD1. V shed 2 bases, J shed 1 base, and the junction held 3 bases outside the gene matches. Germline V gene lookup returns CDR1 SGHVS and CDR2 FNYEAQ. CDR3 length equals 16 residues. Here the CDR3 reads CASSLTGTGGTDTQYF. CDR3 in DNA: TGTGCCAGCAGCTTAACCGGGACAGGGGGCACAGATACGCAGTATTTT.

The genes are TRBV5-4 and TRBJ1-1; D not certain. This CDR3 comprises 13 residues. V shed 2 bases and J shed 3 bases, with 8 bases lying between them. Germline V gene data show CDR1 as SGHNT and CDR2 as YYREEE (reference sequence). The CDR3 loop is CASSLNGYTEAFF. Here the CDR3 DNA reads TGTGCCAGCAGCTTAAACGGGTACACTGAAGCTTTCTTT.

The CDR3 sequence is CASKMEGQGLVQPQHF. CDR3 coding DNA: TGTGCCAGTAAAATGGAGGGGCAGGGCTTGGTTCAGCCCCAGCATTTT. This chain joins TRBV19 and TRBJ1-5; a possible D gene is TRBD1 (5 bases). The CDR3 is 16 residues long. Germline assignment: CDR1 LNHDA and CDR2 SQIVND (reference sequence). Trimming pared 7 bases from V and 6 bases from J, leaving 22 bases between.

The chain couples TRBV19 to TRBJ1-3; 7 bases align to TRBD1. Germline trimming cut 4 bases from V and 4 bases from J; bases unmatched to any gene: 16. This CDR3 is built from 18 residues. Germline lookup yields CDR1 LNHDA and CDR2 SQIVND (reference sequence). CDR3 DNA: TGTGCCAGTAGTAAGTCCCGGTTATCCCGACAGGGCGGAAACACCATATATTTT. It is translated as CASSKSRLSRQGGNTIYF.

The chain uses TRBV7-6 and TRBJ1-1; a weak D match, TRBD1 (5 bases). The CDR3 has 13 amino acids. V lost 5 bases and J 1 base, leaving 8 bases between the germline ends. The germline gives CDR1 SGHVS, CDR2 FNYEAQ. The CDR3 DNA sequence: TGTGCCAGCAGCCGGGGGGAGAACACTGAAGCTTTCTTT. Protein: CASSRGENTEAFF.

V usage is TRBV4-3 and J usage is TRBJ2-3; 9 bases fit TRBD2. The ends lost 4 bases at V and 1 base at J; junction bases unmatched: 6. Germline values: CDR1 LGHNA, CDR2 YSLEER. CDR3 length: 16 amino acids. Written as DNA, the CDR3 is TGCGCCAGCAGCCCACAAGCGGGGGGCGGCACAGATACGCAGTATTTT. It encodes CASSPQAGGGTDTQYF.

This clone was counted once. The rearrangement joins TRBV7-9 to TRBJ1-1, with unresolved D. The germline V gene has CDR1 SEHNR and CDR2 FQNEAQ (reference sequence). With 0 bases removed from V and 1 base from J, the gap between germline ends came to 9 bases. The length of the CDR3 is 15 residues. The CDR3 region is CASSLASIQNTEAFF. As DNA, the CDR3 is TGTGCCAGCAGCTTAGCATCAATCCAGAACACTGAAGCTTTCTTT.

This chain links TRBV6-5 with TRBJ1-2; D perhaps matches TRBD1 (5 bases). Germline V gene data show CDR1 as MNHEY and CDR2 as SVGAGI. This CDR3 spans 15 amino acids. Trimming shortened V by 0 bases and J by 0 bases, and 8 bases separated the two germline ends. In DNA form, the CDR3 reads TGTGCCAGCAGTTACTCGGGGCTTTCTAACTATGGCTACACCTTC. Translation: CASSYSGLSNYGYTF.

V is TRBV4-3 and J is TRBJ2-2; 10 bases are shared with TRBD2. Germline V gives CDR1 LGHNA, CDR2 YSLEER. The trim removed 4 bases at V and 4 bases at J, leaving 12 bases unmatched. This CDR3 comprises 18 residues. The CDR3 sequence is CASSLALSSGGGTGELFF. CDR3 nucleotide sequence: TGCGCCAGCAGCCTAGCACTGTCTAGCGGGGGCGGCACCGGGGAGCTGTTTTTT.

V is TRBV4-1 and J is TRBJ2-7, with 7 bases that match TRBD2. Unmatched junction bases numbered 7, after V lost 3 bases and J lost 2 bases. The CDR3 runs 15 residues. The germline V gene encodes CDR1 MGHRA and CDR2 YSYEKL. DNA of the CDR3: TGCGCCAGCAGCCAGGATAGCGGGTTCACCTACGAGCAGTACTTC. Amino acids: CASSQDSGFTYEQYF.